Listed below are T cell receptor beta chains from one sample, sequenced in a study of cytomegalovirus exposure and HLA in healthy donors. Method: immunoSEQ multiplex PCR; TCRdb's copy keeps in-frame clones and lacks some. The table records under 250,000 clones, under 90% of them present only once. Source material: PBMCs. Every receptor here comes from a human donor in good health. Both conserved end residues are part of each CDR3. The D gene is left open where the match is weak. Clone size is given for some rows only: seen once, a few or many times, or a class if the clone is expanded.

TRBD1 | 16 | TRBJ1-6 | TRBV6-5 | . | CASSYIPGTGNSPLHF | TGTGCCAGCAGTTATATCCCCGGGACAGGGAATTCACCCCTCCACTTT
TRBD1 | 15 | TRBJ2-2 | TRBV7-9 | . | CASSSMGQGGGELFF | TGTGCCAGCAGCTCTATGGGACAGGGTGGCGGGGAGCTGTTTTTT
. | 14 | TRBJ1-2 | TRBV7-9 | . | CASSREQFNYGYTF | TGTGCCAGCAGCCGAGAACAGTTTAACTATGGCTACACCTTC
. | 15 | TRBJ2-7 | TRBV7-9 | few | CASSPGFPLNYEQYF | TGTGCCAGCAGCCCAGGCTTTCCATTGAACTACGAGCAGTACTTC
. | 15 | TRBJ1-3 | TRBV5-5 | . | CASSSAGISGNTIYF | TGTGCCAGCAGCTCGGCGGGCATCTCTGGAAACACCATATATTTT
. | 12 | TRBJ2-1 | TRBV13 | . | CASSEGYNEQFF | TGTGCCAGCAGCGAGGGATACAATGAGCAGTTCTTC
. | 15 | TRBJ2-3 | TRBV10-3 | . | CAISRSGRSPDTQYF | TGTGCCATCTCTCGTAGCGGCAGATCCCCAGATACGCAGTATTTT
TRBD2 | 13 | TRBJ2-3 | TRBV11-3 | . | CASSLVAGYTQYF | TGTGCCAGCAGCTTGGTAGCGGGTTATACGCAGTATTTT
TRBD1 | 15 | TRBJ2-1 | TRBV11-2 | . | CASSLAGQGADEQFF | TGTGCCAGCAGCTTAGCGGGACAGGGGGCAGATGAGCAGTTCTTC
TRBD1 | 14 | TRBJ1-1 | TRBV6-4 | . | CASSVTGMNTEAFF | TGTGCCAGCAGCGTGACAGGGATGAACACTGAAGCTTTCTTT
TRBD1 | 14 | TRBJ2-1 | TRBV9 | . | CASSVGTGWDEQFF | TGTGCCAGCAGCGTCGGGACAGGGTGGGATGAGCAGTTCTTC
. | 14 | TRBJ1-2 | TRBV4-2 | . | CASSQASGDHGYTF | TGTGCCAGCAGCCAAGCCTCGGGGGATCATGGCTACACCTTC
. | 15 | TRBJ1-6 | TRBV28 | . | CASSLVRQGNSPLHF | TGTGCCAGCAGTTTAGTTCGGCAGGGTAATTCACCCCTCCACTTT
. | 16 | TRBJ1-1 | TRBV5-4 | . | CASSPPKSSMNTEAFF | TGTGCCAGCAGCCCCCCGAAGAGTTCCATGAACACTGAAGCTTTCTTT
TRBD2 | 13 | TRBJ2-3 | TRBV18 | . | CASSPRLADTQYF | TGTGCCAGCTCACCCCGACTAGCGGATACGCAGTATTTT
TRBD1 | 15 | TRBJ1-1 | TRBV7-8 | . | CASSPDRGRFTEAFF | TGTGCCAGCAGCCCCGACAGGGGGCGATTCACTGAAGCTTTCTTT
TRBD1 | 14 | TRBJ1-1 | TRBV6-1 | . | CASSNRGGNTEAFF | TGTGCCAGCAGTAACAGGGGAGGGAACACTGAAGCTTTCTTT
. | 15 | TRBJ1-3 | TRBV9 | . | CASSVGGGSGNTIYF | TGTGCCAGCAGCGTAGGAGGCGGCTCTGGAAACACCATATATTTT
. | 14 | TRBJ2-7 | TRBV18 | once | CASSPLGVSYEQYF | TGTGCCAGCTCACCACTCGGGGTGAGTTACGAGCAGTACTTC
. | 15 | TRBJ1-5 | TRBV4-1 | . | CASSQIAGYNQPQHF | TGCGCCAGCAGCCAAATCGCAGGGTATAATCAGCCCCAGCATTTT
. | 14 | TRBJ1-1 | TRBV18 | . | CASSPAGSDTEAFF | TGTGCCAGCTCACCAGCGGGGTCGGACACTGAAGCTTTCTTT
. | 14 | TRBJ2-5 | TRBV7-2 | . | CASSLSRVAETQYF | TGTGCCAGCAGCTTAAGCCGGGTCGCGGAGACCCAGTACTTC
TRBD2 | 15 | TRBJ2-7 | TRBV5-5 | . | CASSFGLAYSYEQYF | TGTGCCAGCAGCTTCGGACTAGCGTACTCCTACGAGCAGTACTTC